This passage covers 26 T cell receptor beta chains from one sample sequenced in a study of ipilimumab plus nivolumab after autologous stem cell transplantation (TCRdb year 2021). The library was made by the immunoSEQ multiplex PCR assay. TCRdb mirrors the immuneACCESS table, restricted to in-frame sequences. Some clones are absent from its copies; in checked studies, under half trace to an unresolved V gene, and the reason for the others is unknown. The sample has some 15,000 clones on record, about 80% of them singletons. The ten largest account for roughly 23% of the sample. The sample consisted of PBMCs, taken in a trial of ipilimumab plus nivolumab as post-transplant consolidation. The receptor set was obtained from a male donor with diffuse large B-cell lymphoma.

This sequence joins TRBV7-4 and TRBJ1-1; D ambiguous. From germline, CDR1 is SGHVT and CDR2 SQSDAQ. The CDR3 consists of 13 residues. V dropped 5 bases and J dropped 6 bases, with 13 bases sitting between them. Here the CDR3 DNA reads TGTGCCAGCAGCCCGCTAGAGGGTCCTGAAGCTTTCTTT. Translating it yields CASSPLEGPEAFF.

The CDR3 DNA is TGCGCCAGCAGCTTGGTAGCGGGGGGCCAAGAGACCCAGTACTTC. Encoded protein: CASSLVAGGQETQYF. The rearrangement joins TRBV5-1 to TRBJ2-5, with 10 bases that match TRBD2. This CDR3 is 15 amino acids long. Per germline, CDR1 SGHRS and CDR2 YFSETQ. Trimming removed 0 bases from V and 1 base from J; junction bases left unmatched: 0. The full variable domain, in which reference TRBV5-1 and TRBJ2-5 provide the parts outside the CDR3, is KAGVTQTPRYLIKTRGQQVTLSCSPISGHRSVSWYQQTPGQGLQFLFEYFSETQRNKGNFPGRFSGRQFSNSRSEMNVSTLELGDSALYLCASSLVAGGQETQYFGPGTRLLVL.

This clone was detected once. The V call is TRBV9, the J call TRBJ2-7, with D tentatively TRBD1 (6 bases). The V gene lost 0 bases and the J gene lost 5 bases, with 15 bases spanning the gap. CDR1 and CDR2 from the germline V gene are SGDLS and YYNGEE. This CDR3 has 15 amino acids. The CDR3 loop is CASSVAVTGSHEQYF. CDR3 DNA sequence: TGTGCCAGCAGCGTAGCTGTTACAGGGTCCCACGAGCAGTACTTC.

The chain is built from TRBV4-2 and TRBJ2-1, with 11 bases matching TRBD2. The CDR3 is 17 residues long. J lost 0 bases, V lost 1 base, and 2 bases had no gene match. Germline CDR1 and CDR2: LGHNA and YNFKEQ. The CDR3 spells CASSQASGGSSYNEQFF. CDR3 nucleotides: TGTGCCAGCAGCCAAGCTAGCGGGGGGAGCTCCTACAATGAGCAGTTCTTC.

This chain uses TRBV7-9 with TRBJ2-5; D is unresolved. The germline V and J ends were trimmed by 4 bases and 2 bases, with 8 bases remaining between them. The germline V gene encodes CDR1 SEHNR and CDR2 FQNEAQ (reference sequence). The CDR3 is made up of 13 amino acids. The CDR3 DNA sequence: TGTGCCAGCAGCTCCAGACTGCAAGAGACCCAGTACTTC. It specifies CASSSRLQETQYF.

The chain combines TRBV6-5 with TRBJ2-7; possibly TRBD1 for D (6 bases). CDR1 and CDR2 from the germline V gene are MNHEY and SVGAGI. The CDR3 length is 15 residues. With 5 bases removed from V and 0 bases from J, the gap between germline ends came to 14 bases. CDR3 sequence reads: CASSTRQAISYEQYF. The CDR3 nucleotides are TGTGCCAGCAGTACGAGACAGGCGATCTCCTACGAGCAGTACTTC.

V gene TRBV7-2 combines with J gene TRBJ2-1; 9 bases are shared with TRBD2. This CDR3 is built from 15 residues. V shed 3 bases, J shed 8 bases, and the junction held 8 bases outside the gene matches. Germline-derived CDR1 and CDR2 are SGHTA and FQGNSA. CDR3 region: CASSFVSGGSDEQFF. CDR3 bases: TGTGCCAGCAGCTTCGTTAGCGGGGGCTCGGATGAGCAGTTCTTC.

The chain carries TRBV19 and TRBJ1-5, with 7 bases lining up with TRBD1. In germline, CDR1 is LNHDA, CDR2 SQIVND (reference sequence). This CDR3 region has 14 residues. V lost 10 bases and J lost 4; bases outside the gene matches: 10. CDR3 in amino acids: CATHEGAGNQPQHF. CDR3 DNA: TGTGCCACCCACGAGGGGGCAGGTAATCAGCCCCAGCATTTT.

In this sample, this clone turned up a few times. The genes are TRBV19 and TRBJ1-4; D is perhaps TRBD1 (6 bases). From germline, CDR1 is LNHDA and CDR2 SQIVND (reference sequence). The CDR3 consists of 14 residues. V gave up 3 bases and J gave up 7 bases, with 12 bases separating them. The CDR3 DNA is TGTGCCAGTAGTATCTTACAGGGTGGTGAAAAACTGTTTTTT. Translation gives CASSILQGGEKLFF.

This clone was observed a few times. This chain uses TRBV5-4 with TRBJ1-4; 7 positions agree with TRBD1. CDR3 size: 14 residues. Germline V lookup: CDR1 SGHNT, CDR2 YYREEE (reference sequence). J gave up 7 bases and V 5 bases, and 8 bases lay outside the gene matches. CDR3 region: CASRRGGTAEKLFF. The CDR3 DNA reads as TGTGCCAGCAGGCGGGGGGGGACAGCTGAAAAACTGTTTTTT.

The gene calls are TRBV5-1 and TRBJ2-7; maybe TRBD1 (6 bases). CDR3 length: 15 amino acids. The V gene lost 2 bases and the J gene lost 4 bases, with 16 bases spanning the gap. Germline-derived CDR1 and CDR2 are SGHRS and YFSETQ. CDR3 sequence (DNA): TGCGCCAGCAGCTTCTCCGGGACACCATTATACGAGCAGTACTTC. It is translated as CASSFSGTPLYEQYF.

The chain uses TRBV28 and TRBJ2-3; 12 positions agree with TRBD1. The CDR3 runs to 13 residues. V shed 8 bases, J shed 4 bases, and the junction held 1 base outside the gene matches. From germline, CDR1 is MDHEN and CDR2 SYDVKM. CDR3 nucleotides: TGTGCCAGCTGGGACAGGGGGCCAGATACGCAGTATTTT. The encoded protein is CASWDRGPDTQYF.

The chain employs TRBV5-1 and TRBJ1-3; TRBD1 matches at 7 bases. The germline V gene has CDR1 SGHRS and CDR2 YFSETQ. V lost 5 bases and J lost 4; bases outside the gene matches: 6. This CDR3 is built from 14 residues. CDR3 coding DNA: TGCGCCAGCAGTACTGACAGGGAAGGAAACACCATATATTTT. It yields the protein CASSTDREGNTIYF.

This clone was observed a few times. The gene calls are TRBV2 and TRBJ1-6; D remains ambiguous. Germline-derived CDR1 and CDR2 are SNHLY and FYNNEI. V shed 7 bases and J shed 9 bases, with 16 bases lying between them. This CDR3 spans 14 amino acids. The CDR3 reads CASNGRAQGSPLHF. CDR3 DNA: TGTGCCAGCAACGGCCGGGCACAAGGTTCACCCCTCCACTTT.

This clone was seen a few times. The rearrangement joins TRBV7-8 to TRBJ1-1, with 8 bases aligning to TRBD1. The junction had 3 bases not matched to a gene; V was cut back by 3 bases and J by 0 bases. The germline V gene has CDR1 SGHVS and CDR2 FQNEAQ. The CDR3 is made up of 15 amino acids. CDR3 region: CASSLHRGVNTEAFF. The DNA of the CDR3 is TGTGCCAGCAGCTTGCACAGGGGGGTGAACACTGAAGCTTTCTTT.

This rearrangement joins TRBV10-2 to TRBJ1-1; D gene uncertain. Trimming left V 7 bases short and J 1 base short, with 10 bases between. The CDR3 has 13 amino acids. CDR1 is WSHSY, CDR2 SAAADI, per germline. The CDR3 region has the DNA TGCGCCAGCATGGCCCAGCCGAACACTGAAGCTTTCTTT. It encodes CASMAQPNTEAFF.

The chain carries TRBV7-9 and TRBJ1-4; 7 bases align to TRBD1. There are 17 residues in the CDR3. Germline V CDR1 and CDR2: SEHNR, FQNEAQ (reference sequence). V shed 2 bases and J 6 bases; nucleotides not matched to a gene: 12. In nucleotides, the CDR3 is TGTGCCAGCAGCTTACCCCTGAGGGGGCCGAACCATGAAAAACTGTTTTTT. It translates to CASSLPLRGPNHEKLFF.

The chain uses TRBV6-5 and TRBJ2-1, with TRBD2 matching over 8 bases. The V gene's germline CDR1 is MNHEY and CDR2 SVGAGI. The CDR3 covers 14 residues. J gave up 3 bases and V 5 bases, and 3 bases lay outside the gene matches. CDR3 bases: TGTGCCAGCAGTGCGCTAGCGGGCTACAATGAGCAGTTCTTC. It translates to CASSALAGYNEQFF.

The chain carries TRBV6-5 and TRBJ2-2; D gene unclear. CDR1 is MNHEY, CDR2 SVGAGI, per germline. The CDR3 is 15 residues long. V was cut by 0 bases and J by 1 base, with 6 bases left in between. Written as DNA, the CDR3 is TGTGCCAGCAGTTACTCGGCGGAGAACACCGGGGAGCTGTTTTTT. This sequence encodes CASSYSAENTGELFF.

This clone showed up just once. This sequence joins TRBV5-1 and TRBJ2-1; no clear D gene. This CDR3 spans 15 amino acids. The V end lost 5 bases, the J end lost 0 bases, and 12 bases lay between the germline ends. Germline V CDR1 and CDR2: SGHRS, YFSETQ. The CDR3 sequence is CASRVLPDSYNEQFF. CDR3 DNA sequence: TGCGCCAGCAGGGTCCTGCCGGACTCCTACAATGAGCAGTTCTTC.

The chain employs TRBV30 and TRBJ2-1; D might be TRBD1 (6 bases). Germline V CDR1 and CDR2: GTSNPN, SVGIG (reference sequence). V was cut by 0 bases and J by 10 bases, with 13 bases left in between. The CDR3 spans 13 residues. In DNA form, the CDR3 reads TGTGCCTGGAGTGTACTGGGGGCCGGGGAGCAGTTCTTC. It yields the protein CAWSVLGAGEQFF.

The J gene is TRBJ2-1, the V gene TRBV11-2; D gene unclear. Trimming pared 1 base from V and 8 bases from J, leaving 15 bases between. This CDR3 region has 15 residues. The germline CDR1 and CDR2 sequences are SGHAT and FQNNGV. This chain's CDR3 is CASSLANPQWDEQFF. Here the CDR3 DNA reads TGTGCCAGCAGCTTAGCCAACCCCCAGTGGGATGAGCAGTTCTTC. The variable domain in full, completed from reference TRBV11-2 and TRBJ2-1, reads EAGVAQSPRYKIIEKRQSVAFWCNPISGHATLYWYQQILGQGPKLLIQFQNNGVVDDSQLPKDRFSAERLKGVDSTLKIQPAKLEDSAVYLCASSLANPQWDEQFFGPGTRLTVL.

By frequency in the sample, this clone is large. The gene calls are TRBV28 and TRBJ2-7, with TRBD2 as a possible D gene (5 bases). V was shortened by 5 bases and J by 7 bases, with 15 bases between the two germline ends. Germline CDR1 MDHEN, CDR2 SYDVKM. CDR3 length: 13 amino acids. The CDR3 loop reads CASSVDSAWEQYF. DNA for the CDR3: TGTGCCAGCAGTGTGGACTCAGCCTGGGAGCAGTACTTC.

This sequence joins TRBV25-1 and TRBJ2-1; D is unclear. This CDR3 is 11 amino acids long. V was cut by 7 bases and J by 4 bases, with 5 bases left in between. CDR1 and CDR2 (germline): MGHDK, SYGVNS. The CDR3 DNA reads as TGTGCCAGCATAGGATACAATGAGCAGTTCTTC. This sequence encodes CASIGYNEQFF.

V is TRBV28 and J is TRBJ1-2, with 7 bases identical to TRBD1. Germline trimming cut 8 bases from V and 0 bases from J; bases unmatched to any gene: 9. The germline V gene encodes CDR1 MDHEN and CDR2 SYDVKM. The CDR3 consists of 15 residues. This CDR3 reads CASQGQETSNYGYTF. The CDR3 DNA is TGTGCCAGCCAAGGACAGGAAACATCTAACTATGGCTACACCTTC.

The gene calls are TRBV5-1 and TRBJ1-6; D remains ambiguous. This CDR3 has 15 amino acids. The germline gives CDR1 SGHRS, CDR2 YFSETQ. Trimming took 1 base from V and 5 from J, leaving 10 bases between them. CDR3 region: CASSLTAGDNSPLHF. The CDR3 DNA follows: TGCGCCAGCAGCTTGACTGCTGGGGATAATTCACCCCTCCACTTT.